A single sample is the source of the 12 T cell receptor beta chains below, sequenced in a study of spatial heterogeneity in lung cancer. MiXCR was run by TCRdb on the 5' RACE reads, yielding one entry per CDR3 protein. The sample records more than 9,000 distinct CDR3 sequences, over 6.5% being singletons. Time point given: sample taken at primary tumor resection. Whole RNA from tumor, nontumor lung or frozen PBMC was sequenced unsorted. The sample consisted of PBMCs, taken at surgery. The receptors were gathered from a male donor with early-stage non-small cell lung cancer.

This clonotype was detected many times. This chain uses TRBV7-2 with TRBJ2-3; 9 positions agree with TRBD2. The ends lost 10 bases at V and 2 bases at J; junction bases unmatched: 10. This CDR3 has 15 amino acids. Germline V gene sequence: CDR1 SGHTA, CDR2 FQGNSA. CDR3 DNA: TGTGCCACCACCGAGCGGGGGGCCTACACAGATACGCAGTATTTT. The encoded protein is CATTERGAYTDTQYF.

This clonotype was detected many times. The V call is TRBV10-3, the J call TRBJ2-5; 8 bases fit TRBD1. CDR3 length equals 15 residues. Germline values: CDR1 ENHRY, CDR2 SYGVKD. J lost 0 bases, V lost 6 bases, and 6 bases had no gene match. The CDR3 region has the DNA TGTGCCATCAGGACGGGACAGGATAACCAAGAGACCCAGTACTTC. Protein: CAIRTGQDNQETQYF.

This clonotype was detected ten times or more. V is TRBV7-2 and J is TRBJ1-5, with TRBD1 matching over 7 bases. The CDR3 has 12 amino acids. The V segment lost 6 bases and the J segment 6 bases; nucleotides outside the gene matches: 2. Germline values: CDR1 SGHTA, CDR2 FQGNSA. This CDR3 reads CASRTGTQPQHF. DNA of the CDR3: TGTGCCAGCAGGACAGGGACTCAGCCCCAGCATTTT.

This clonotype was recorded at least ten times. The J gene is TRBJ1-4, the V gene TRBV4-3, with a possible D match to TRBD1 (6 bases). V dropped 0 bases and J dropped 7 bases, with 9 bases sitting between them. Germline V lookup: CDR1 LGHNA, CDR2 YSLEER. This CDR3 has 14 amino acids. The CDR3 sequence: CASSQDPQGEKLFF. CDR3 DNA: TGCGCCAGCAGCCAAGATCCACAGGGTGAAAAACTGTTTTTT.

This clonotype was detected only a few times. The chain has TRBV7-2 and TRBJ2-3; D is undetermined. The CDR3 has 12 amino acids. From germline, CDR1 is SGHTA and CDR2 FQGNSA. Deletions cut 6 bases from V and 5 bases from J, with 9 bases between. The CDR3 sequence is CASSSGGDTQYF. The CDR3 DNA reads TGTGCCAGCAGTTCGGGCGGAGATACGCAGTATTTT.

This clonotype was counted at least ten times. DNA of the CDR3: TGTGCCAGCAGCTTAATCTCCTACGAGCAGTACTTC. It is translated as CASSLISYEQYF. V is TRBV7-2 and J is TRBJ2-7, with no clear D. CDR3 length equals 12 residues. V lost 2 bases to trimming and J lost 0 bases, with 2 bases between them. CDR1 is SGHTA, CDR2 FQGNSA, per germline.

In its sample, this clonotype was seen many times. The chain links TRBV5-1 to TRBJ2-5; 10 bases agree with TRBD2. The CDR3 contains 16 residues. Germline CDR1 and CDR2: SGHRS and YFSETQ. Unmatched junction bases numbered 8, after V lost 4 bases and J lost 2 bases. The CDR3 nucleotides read TGCGCCAGCAGCCGTCTTCCTAGCGGGGGACAAGAGACCCAGTACTTC. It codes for CASSRLPSGGQETQYF.

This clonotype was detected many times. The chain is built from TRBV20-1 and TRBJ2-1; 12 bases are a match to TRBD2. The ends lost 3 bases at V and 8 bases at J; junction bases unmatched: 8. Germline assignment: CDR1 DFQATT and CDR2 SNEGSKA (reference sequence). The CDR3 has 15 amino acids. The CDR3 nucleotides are TGCAGTGCTAGTCGGACTAGCGGGGTTGGATATGAGCAGTTCTTC. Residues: CSASRTSGVGYEQFF.

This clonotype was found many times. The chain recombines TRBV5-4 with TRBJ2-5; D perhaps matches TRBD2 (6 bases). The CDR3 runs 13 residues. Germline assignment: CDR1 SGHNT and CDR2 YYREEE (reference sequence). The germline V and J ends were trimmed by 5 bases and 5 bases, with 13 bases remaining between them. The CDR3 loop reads CASRVAGTETQYF. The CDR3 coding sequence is TGTGCCAGCAGGGTTGCGGGGACCGAGACCCAGTACTTC.

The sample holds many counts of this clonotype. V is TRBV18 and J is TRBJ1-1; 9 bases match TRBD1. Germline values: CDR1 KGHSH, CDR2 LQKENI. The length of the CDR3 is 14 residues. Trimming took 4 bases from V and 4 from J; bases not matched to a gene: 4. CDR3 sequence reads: CASSLGQGGTEAFF. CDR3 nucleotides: TGTGCCAGCTCACTGGGACAGGGCGGCACTGAAGCTTTCTTT.

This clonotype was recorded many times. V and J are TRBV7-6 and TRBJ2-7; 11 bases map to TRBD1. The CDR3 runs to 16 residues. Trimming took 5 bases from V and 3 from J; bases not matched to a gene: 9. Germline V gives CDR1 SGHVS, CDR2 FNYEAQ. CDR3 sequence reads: CASSVGQGDFNYEQYF. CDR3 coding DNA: TGTGCCAGCAGCGTGGGACAGGGGGACTTTAACTACGAGCAGTACTTC.

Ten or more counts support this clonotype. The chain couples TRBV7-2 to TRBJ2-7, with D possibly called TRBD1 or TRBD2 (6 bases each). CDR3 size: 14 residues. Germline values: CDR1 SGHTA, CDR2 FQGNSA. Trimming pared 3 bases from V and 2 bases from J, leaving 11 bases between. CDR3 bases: TGTGCCAGCAGCTTCGGGGGACAACCCTACGAGCAGTACTTC. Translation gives CASSFGGQPYEQYF. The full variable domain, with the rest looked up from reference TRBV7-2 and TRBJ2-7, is GAGVSQSPSNKVTEKGKDVELRCDPISGHTALYWYRQSLGQGLEFLIYFQGNSAPDKSGLPSDRFSAERTGGSVSTLTIQRTQQEDSAVYLCASSFGGQPYEQYFGPGTRLTVT.